The subject of this entry is one T cell receptor beta chain. Its antigen remains unknown. The donors, nominally healthy at sampling, likely had unrecorded immune exposures. This record belongs to a study of cytomegalovirus exposure and HLA in healthy donors. General study findings and limits: The later analysis indicated that the majority of CMV-associated TCR beta chains appeared HLA-restricted. TCR beta chain V- and J-gene trimming was linked, in a later analysis, to a missense variant in DCLRE1C.

Both 60 Vbeta primers and 13 Jbeta primers went into the PCR. Produced via immunoSEQ multiplex PCR; TCRdb's table is partial and in-frame only. Here the sample spans about 210,000 clones, 80% to 90% being singletons. Per germline, CDR1 SNHLY and CDR2 FYNNEI. Deletions cut 7 bases from V and 12 bases from J, with 17 bases between. The CDR3 is made up of 12 amino acids. The V and J genes are TRBV2 and TRBJ2-3; D might be TRBD2 (6 bases). The source of this sequence is a man in his forties in good health and CMV-seropositive. The sample consisted of PBMCs. The CDR3 DNA reads as TGTGCCAGCACCCCTGGGGGGACTCCACAGTATTTT. Protein sequence: CASTPGGTPQYF.